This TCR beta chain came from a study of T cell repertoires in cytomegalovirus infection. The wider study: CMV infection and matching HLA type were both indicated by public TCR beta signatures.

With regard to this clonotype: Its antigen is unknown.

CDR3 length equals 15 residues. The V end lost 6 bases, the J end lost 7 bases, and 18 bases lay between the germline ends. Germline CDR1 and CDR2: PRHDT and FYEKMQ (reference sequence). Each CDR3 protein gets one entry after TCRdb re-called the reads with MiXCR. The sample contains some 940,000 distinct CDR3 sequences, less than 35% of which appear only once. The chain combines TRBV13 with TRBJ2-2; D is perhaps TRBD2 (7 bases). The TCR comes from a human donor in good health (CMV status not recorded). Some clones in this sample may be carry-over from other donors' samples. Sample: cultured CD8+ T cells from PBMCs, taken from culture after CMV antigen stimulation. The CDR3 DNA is TGTGCCAGCAGTCAACGGGGGGCCCGTTTCGGGGAGCTGTTTTTT. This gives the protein CASSQRGARFGELFF.